This TCR beta chain was sequenced for a study of blood T cell repertoires in COVID-19. Assay used: immunoSEQ multiplex PCR; TCRdb lists only in-frame clones, some missing. The table records approximately 260,000 clones, around nine tenths of them present only once. Living in 20 to 30 US areas, the participants were between about 18 and 100 years of age. Categorization into cohorts depended on clinical history that participants reported. From germline, CDR1 is SGHAT and CDR2 FQNNGV. V lost 0 bases and J lost 0, with 12 bases in between. The CDR3 loop spans 17 amino acids. V is TRBV11-2 and J is TRBJ1-5, with D hard to call. What was sequenced was PBMCs or T cells enriched from blood (not recorded which). The clonotype originates from a woman aged 18-29 years who had recovered from COVID-19. The CDR3 nucleotides read TGTGCCAGCAGCTTAGATCTAGGCCCCTATAGCAATCAGCCCCAGCATTTT. It yields the protein CASSLDLGPYSNQPQHF. The whole variable domain, filled in from reference TRBV11-2 and TRBJ1-5, reads EAGVAQSPRYKIIEKRQSVAFWCNPISGHATLYWYQQILGQGPKLLIQFQNNGVVDDSQLPKDRFSAERLKGVDSTLKIQPAKLEDSAVYLCASSLDLGPYSNQPQHFGDGTRLSIL.